This T cell receptor (beta chain) derives from a study of blood T cell repertoires in COVID-19. In germline, CDR1 is LGHDT, CDR2 YNNKEL (reference sequence). V was pared by 4 bases and J by 6 bases, with 6 bases of the junction left unmatched. The CDR3 sequence is 15 residues long. Assay: immunoSEQ multiplex PCR; the TCRdb copy retains only in-frame clones and omits some. The sample includes around 93,000 clones, around 80% of them seen just once. The clonotype originates from a man aged 80 or over with acute or convalescent COVID-19. The specimen sequenced was peripheral blood. This chain links TRBV3-1 (or the pseudogene TRBV3-2) with TRBJ1-6, with 7 bases fitting TRBD1. CDR3 coding DNA: TGTGCCAGCAGCCTGAGACAGGGCTTTAATTCACCCCTCCACTTT. Translation gives CASSLRQGFNSPLHF.